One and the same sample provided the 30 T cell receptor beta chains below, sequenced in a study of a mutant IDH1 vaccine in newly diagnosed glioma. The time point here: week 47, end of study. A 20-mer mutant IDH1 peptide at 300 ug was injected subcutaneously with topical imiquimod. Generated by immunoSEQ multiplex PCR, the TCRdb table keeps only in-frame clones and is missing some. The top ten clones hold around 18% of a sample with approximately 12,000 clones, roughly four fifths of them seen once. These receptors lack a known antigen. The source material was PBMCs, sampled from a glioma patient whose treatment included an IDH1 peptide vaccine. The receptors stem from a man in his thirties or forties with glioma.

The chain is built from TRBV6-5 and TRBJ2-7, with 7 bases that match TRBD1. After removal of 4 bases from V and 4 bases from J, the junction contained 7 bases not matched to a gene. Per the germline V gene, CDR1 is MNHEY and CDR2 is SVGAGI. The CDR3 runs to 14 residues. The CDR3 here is CASSWGTGDYEQYF. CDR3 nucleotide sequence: TGTGCCAGCAGTTGGGGAACAGGGGATTACGAGCAGTACTTC.

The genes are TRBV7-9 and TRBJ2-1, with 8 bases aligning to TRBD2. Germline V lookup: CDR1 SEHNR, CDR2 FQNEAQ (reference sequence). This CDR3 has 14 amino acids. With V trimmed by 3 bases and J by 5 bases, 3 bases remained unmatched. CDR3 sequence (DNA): TGTGCCAGCAGCTTCGGCGGGAGGAACAATGAGCAGTTCTTC. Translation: CASSFGGRNNEQFF.

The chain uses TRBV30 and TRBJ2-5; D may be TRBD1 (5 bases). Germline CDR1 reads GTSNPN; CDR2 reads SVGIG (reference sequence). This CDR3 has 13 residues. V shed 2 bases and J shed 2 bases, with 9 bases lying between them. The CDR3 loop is CAWSSRQQETQYF. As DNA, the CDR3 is TGTGCCTGGAGTTCTAGACAGCAAGAGACCCAGTACTTC.

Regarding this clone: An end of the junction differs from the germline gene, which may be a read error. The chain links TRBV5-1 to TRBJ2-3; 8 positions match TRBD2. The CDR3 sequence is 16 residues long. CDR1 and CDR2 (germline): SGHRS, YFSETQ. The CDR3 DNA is TGCGCCGGCAGCCGTAACACGGGAGGGGTTGGAGATACGCAGTATTTT. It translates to CAGSRNTGGVGDTQYF.

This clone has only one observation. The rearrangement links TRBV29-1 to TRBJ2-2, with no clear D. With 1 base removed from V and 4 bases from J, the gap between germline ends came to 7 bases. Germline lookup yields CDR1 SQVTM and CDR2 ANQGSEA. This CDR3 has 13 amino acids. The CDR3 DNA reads TGCAGCGTTGAAGGAGGCATCACCGGGGAGCTGTTTTTT. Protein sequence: CSVEGGITGELFF.

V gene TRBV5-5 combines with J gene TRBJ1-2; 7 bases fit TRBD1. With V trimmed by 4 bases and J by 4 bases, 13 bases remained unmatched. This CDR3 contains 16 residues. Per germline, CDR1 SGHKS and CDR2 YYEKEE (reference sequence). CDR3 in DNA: TGTGCCAGCAGCCAACCAAAACCGGGACAGCCCTATGGCTACACCTTC. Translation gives CASSQPKPGQPYGYTF.

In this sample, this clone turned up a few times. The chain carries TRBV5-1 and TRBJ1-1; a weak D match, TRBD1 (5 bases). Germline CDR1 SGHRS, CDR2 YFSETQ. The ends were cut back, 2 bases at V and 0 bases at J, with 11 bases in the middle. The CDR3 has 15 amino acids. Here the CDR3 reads CASSFGAGLNTEAFF. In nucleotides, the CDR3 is TGCGCCAGCAGCTTCGGGGCAGGGTTGAACACTGAAGCTTTCTTT.

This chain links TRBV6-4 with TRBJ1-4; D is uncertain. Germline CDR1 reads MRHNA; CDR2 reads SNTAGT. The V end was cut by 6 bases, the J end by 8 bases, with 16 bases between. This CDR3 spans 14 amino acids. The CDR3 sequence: CASRPARGGEKLFF. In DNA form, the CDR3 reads TGTGCCAGCAGGCCTGCCCGGGGAGGCGAAAAACTGTTTTTT.

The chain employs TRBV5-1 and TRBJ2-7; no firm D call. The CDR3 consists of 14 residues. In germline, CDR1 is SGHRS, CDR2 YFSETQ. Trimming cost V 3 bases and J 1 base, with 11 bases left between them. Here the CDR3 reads CASSSAVLSYEQYF. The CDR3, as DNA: TGCGCCAGCAGCTCGGCGGTCCTATCCTACGAGCAGTACTTC.

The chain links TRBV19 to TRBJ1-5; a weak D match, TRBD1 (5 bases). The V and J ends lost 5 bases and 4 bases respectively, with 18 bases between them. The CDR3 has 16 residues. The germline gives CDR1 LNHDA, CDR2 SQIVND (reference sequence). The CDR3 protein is CASSYVPGRWNQPQHF. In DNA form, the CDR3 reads TGTGCCAGTAGTTATGTCCCGGGACGTTGGAATCAGCCCCAGCATTTT.

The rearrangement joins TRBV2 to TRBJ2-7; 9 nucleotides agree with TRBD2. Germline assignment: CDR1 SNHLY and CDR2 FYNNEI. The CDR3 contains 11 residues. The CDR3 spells CVGGRAGEQYF. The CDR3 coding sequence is TGTGTTGGCGGGAGGGCCGGTGAGCAGTACTTC.

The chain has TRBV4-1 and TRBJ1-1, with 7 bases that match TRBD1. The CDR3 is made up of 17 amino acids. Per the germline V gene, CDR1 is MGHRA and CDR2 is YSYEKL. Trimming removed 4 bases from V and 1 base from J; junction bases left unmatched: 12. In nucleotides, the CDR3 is TGCGCCAGCAGCCGACAGGGTAGCGTAGTGCGGAACACTGAAGCTTTCTTT. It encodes CASSRQGSVVRNTEAFF.

CDR3 DNA sequence: TGCGCCAGCAGCCAAGGGCCGAACCGGGGCTACACCTTC. Translating it yields CASSQGPNRGYTF. V gene TRBV4-1 combines with J gene TRBJ1-2; D unclear. Germline CDR1 reads MGHRA; CDR2 reads YSYEKL. Trimming pared 1 base from V and 8 bases from J, leaving 11 bases between. The CDR3 is 13 amino acids.

CDR3 in amino acids: CASRGSWDGDYEQYF. In DNA, the CDR3 is TGTGCCAGCAGAGGATCCTGGGACGGAGACTACGAGCAGTACTTC. V gene TRBV6-5 combines with J gene TRBJ2-7, with D tentatively TRBD1 or TRBD2 (5 bases each). The CDR3 extends over 15 amino acids. V dropped 6 bases and J dropped 3 bases, with 18 bases sitting between them. Germline CDR1 and CDR2: MNHEY and SVGAGI.

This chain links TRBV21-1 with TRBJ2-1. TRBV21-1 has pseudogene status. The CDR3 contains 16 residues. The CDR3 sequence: CASSALEGPTYNEQFF. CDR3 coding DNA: TGTGCCAGCAGCGCGCTCGAGGGGCCGACCTACAATGAGCAGTTCTTC.

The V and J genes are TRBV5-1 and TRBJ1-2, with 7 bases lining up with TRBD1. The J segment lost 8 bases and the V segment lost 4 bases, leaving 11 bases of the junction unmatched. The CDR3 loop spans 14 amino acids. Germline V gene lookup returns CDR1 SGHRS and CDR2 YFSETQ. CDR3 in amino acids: CASSGQGVSNGYTF. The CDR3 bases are TGCGCCAGCAGCGGGCAGGGGGTTAGCAACGGCTACACCTTC.

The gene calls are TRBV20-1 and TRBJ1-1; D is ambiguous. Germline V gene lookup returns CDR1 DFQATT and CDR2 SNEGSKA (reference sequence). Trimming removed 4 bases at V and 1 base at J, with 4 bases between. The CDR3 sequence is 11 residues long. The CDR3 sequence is CSATKNTEAFF. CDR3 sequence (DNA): TGCAGTGCTACCAAGAACACTGAAGCTTTCTTT.

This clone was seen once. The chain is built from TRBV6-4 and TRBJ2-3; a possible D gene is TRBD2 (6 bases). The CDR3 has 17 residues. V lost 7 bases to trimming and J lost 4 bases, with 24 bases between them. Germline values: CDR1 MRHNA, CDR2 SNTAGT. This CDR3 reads CASKPGESGGEADTQYF. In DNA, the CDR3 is TGTGCCAGCAAGCCTGGAGAGAGCGGAGGGGAGGCAGATACGCAGTATTTT.

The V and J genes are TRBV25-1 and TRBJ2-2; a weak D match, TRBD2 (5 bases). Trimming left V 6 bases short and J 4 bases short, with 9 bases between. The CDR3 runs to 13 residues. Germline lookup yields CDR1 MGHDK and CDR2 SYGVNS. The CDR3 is CASSPDFTGELFF. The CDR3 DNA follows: TGTGCCAGCAGCCCGGACTTCACCGGGGAGCTGTTTTTT.

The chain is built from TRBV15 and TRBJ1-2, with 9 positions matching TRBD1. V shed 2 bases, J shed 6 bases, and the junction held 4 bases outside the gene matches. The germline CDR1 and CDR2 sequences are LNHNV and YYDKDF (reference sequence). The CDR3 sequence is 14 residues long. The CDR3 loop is CATSRWGQGHGYTF. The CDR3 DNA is TGTGCCACCAGCAGATGGGGACAGGGCCATGGCTACACCTTC.

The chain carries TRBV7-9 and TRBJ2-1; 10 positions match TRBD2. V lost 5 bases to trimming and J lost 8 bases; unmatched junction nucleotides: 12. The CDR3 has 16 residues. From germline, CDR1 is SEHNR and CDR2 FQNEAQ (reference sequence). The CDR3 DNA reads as TGTGCCAGCAGCGCCCGACTAGCGGGCTGGGGGGATGAGCAGTTCTTC. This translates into CASSARLAGWGDEQFF.

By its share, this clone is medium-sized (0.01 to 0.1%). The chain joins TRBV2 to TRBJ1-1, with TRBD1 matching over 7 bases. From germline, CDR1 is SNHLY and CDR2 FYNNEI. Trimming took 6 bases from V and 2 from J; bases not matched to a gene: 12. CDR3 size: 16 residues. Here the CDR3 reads CASSLRQGRENTEAFF. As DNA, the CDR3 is TGTGCCAGCAGCCTACGACAGGGAAGGGAAAACACTGAAGCTTTCTTT.

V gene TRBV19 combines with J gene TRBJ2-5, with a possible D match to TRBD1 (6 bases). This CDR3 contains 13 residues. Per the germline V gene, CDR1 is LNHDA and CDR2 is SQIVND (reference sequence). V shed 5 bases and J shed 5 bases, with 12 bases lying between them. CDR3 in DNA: TGTGCCAGTAGTGACGGCCAGGGGGAGACCCAGTACTTC. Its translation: CASSDGQGETQYF.

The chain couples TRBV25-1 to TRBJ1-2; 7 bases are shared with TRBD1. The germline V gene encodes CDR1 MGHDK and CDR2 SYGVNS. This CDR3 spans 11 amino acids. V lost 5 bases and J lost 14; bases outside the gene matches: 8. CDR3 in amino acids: CASSSGTACTF. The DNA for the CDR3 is TGTGCCAGCAGTTCCGGGACAGCTTGTACCTTC.

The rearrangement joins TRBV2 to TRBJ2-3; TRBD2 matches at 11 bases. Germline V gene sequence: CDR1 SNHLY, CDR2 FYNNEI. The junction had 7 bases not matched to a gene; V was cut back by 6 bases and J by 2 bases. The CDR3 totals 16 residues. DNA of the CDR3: TGTGCCAGCAGGGCCGGACTAGCGGGCTACACAGATACGCAGTATTTT. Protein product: CASRAGLAGYTDTQYF.

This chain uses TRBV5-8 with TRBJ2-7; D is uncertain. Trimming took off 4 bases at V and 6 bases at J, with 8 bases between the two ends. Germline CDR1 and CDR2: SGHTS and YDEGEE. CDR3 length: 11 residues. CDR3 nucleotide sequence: TGTGCCAGCAGCCAATTACGCGAGCAGTACTTC. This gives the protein CASSQLREQYF.

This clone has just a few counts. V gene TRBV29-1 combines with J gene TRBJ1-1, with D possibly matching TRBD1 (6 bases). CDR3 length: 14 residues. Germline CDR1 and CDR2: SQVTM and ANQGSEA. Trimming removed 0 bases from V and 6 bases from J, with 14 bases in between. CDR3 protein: CSVEETGPGAEAFF. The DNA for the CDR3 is TGCAGCGTTGAAGAGACAGGCCCCGGCGCTGAAGCTTTCTTT.

The CDR3 nucleotides read TGTGCCAGCAGTGAAGCGCTTACAGGGGGTAGCACCTTC. It yields the protein CASSEALTGGSTF. V and J are TRBV2 and TRBJ1-2; 8 nucleotides agree with TRBD1. Trimming cost V 0 bases and J 13 bases; bases outside gene matches: 7. The germline V gene encodes CDR1 SNHLY and CDR2 FYNNEI. The CDR3 covers 13 residues.

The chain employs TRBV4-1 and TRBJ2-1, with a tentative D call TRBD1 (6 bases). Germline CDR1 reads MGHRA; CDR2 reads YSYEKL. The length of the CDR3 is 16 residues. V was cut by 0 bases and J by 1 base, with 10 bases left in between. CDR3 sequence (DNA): TGCGCCAGCAGCCAAGAGGGGGCATTGTCCTACAATGAGCAGTTCTTC. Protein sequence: CASSQEGALSYNEQFF.

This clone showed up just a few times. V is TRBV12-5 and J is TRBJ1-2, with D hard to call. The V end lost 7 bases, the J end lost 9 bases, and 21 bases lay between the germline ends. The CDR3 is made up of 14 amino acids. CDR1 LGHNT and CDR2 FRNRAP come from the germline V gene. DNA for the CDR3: TGTGCTAGTGACTCAACGGTCCGCCGGGATCGCTACACCTTC. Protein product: CASDSTVRRDRYTF. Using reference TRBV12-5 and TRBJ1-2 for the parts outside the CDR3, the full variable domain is DARVTQTPRHKVTEMGQEVTMRCQPILGHNTVFWYRQTMMQGLELLAYFRNRAPLDDSGMPKDRFSAEMPDATLATLKIQPSEPRDSAVYFCASDSTVRRDRYTFGSGTRLTVV.